One sample yielded the 20 T cell receptor beta chains listed below, sequenced in a study of blood T cell repertoires in COVID-19. Repertoires were generated with immunoSEQ multiplex PCR, while TCRdb's copy carries only in-frame clones and drops some. The sample holds 55,000 to 75,000 clones, 60% to 85% seen once. Sequenced input: peripheral blood. The source of these receptors is a human donor in a cohort sampled during active COVID-19.

This chain joins TRBV5-1 and TRBJ2-4; maybe TRBD1 (6 bases). The CDR3 has 14 amino acids. Trimming stripped 0 bases from V and 3 bases from J, with 7 bases between. CDR1 and CDR2 from the germline V gene are SGHRS and YFSETQ. The CDR3 DNA reads as TGCGCCAGCAGCTTGGAGGGGGTCAAAAACATTCAGTACTTC. Amino acid sequence: CASSLEGVKNIQYF.

The count of this clone is one. The J gene is TRBJ2-3, the V gene TRBV28, with 10 positions matching TRBD2. The CDR3 extends over 16 amino acids. J gave up 0 bases and V 5 bases, and 5 bases lay outside the gene matches. Per the germline V gene, CDR1 is MDHEN and CDR2 is SYDVKM. This CDR3 is CASSETSGVSTDTQYF. CDR3 DNA sequence: TGTGCCAGCAGTGAAACTAGCGGGGTGAGCACAGATACGCAGTATTTT.

The chain combines TRBV7-9 with TRBJ2-3, with D uncertain. Deletions cut 0 bases from V and 2 bases from J, with 12 bases between. This CDR3 spans 16 amino acids. Germline-derived CDR1 and CDR2 are SEHNR and FQNEAQ (reference sequence). The chain's CDR3 is CASSLAAELLTDTQYF. As DNA, the CDR3 is TGTGCCAGCAGCTTAGCGGCGGAACTCCTCACAGATACGCAGTATTTT.

The chain is built from TRBV3-1 (or the pseudogene TRBV3-2) and TRBJ2-2; 9 nucleotides align to TRBD1. CDR1 and CDR2 (germline): LGHDT, YNNKEL (reference sequence). The CDR3 length is 13 residues. J lost 6 bases, V lost 4 bases, and 0 bases had no gene match. The CDR3 nucleotides read TGTGCCAGCAGCCGGACAGGGGCCGGGGAGCTGTTTTTT. It is translated as CASSRTGAGELFF.

This clone is categorized as medium-sized. The chain joins TRBV4-1 to TRBJ2-1; TRBD2 aligns across 7 bases. Trimming removed 0 bases from V and 6 bases from J; junction bases left unmatched: 8. In germline, CDR1 is MGHRA, CDR2 YSYEKL. This CDR3 is 16 amino acids long. This CDR3 is CASSQDPGGTGNEQFF. In nucleotides, the CDR3 is TGCGCCAGCAGCCAAGATCCGGGGGGTACGGGCAATGAGCAGTTCTTC.

The V call is TRBV10-3, the J call TRBJ2-5, with 15 bases that match TRBD2. Germline V gives CDR1 ENHRY, CDR2 SYGVKD. The CDR3 runs to 15 residues. This CDR3 is CAAGTSGGTQETQYF. For the CDR3, the DNA is TGTGCTGCCGGGACTAGCGGGGGGACCCAAGAGACCCAGTACTTC.

The rearrangement uses TRBV28 and TRBJ2-7; TRBD1 matches at 11 bases. V lost 4 bases to trimming and J lost 4 bases; unmatched junction nucleotides: 3. The CDR3 is 14 amino acids. Germline CDR1 reads MDHEN; CDR2 reads SYDVKM. The CDR3 region has the DNA TGTGCCAGCAGTTCCCGGGACAGGGGGTACGAGCAGTACTTC. Its translation: CASSSRDRGYEQYF.

The V and J genes are TRBV19 and TRBJ1-2; TRBD1 agrees at 9 bases. The CDR3 has 16 amino acids. J lost 8 bases, V lost 4 bases, and 14 bases had no gene match. Germline CDR1 is LNHDA and CDR2 is SQIVND (reference sequence). The CDR3 region is CASSTFGTGNVGGYTF. The CDR3 DNA reads as TGTGCCAGTAGTACGTTCGGGACAGGGAACGTTGGGGGCTACACCTTC.

The V and J genes are TRBV7-2 and TRBJ2-5, with 15 bases that match TRBD2. From germline, CDR1 is SGHTA and CDR2 FQGNSA. This CDR3 has 16 amino acids. V lost 2 bases and J lost 5; bases outside the gene matches: 3. For the CDR3, the DNA is TGTGCCAGCAGCTTAACGGGGACTAGCGGGAGGGAGACCCAGTACTTC. The encoded protein is CASSLTGTSGRETQYF.

The genes are TRBV19 and TRBJ2-6; D unresolved. CDR1 and CDR2 (germline): LNHDA, SQIVND (reference sequence). Trimming took 0 bases from V and 0 from J, leaving 6 bases between them. The CDR3 runs 16 residues. In DNA, the CDR3 is TGTGCCAGTAGTATAGATGCGGTCTCTGGGGCCAACGTCCTGACTTTC. Its protein product is CASSIDAVSGANVLTF.

The chain couples TRBV2 to TRBJ1-1; D uncertain. Germline CDR1 reads SNHLY; CDR2 reads FYNNEI. Between the trimmed V and J ends, which lost 4 bases and 11 bases, there was a span of 14 bases. The CDR3 runs to 12 residues. CDR3 amino acids: CASSADRLIAFF. The CDR3 nucleotides are TGTGCCAGCAGTGCTGACCGACTCATTGCTTTCTTT.

The V call is TRBV6-2 or TRBV6-3, the J call TRBJ2-7; TRBD2 agrees at 8 bases. Germline trimming cut 0 bases from V and 2 bases from J; bases unmatched to any gene: 15. Germline CDR1 and CDR2: MNHEY and SVGEGT. This CDR3 is built from 19 residues. The CDR3 loop reads CASSYSRVRTSGTTYEQYF. In DNA form, the CDR3 reads TGTGCCAGCAGTTACTCGAGGGTAAGAACTAGCGGAACTACCTACGAGCAGTACTTC.

The chain links TRBV6-1 to TRBJ2-5; D unclear. Between the trimmed V and J ends, which lost 0 bases and 9 bases, there was a span of 5 bases. The germline CDR1 and CDR2 sequences are MNHNS and SASEGT. The CDR3 is 11 amino acids. CDR3 loop: CASSEAQSQYF. The CDR3 region has the DNA TGTGCCAGCAGTGAAGCACAGTCCCAGTACTTC.

This sequence joins TRBV28 and TRBJ1-2; weak D call: TRBD1 (5 bases). The CDR3 consists of 14 residues. The germline CDR1 and CDR2 sequences are MDHEN and SYDVKM. Trimming shortened V by 1 base and J by 6 bases, and 12 bases separated the two germline ends. CDR3 in DNA: TGTGCCAGCAGTTTATTGGGGGGTACCGATGGCTACACCTTC. It specifies CASSLLGGTDGYTF.

The chain has TRBV7-8 and TRBJ2-5, with unresolved D. Trimming pared 0 bases from V and 4 bases from J, leaving 6 bases between. This CDR3 region has 13 residues. Germline V lookup: CDR1 SGHVS, CDR2 FQNEAQ. The CDR3 loop reads CASSLAQRETQYF. CDR3 DNA: TGTGCCAGCAGCTTAGCACAAAGAGAGACCCAGTACTTC.

The chain links TRBV20-1 to TRBJ2-7, with D tentatively TRBD1 (6 bases). Trimming took 3 bases from V and 0 from J, leaving 15 bases between them. In germline, CDR1 is DFQATT, CDR2 SNEGSKA (reference sequence). The CDR3 sequence is 15 residues long. This chain's CDR3 is CSASGGSISSYEQYF. CDR3 nucleotides: TGCAGTGCTAGTGGGGGCAGCATTAGCTCCTACGAGCAGTACTTC.

This clone showed up just a few times. CDR3 bases: TGTGCCAGCAGCTCCGGGACAGGGGGGTATGGCTACACCTTC. The encoded protein is CASSSGTGGYGYTF. V usage is TRBV5-6 and J usage is TRBJ1-2, with 11 bases that match TRBD1. Unmatched junction bases numbered 3, after V lost 3 bases and J lost 5 bases. This CDR3 is built from 14 residues. The germline CDR1 and CDR2 sequences are SGHDT and YYEEEE.

This chain links TRBV7-9 with TRBJ2-6; 10 positions match TRBD2. Germline CDR1 and CDR2: SEHNR and FQNEAQ (reference sequence). The CDR3 length is 19 residues. Trimming at V came to 1 base and at J to 0 bases, leaving 6 bases not matched to a gene. CDR3 sequence: CASSLGLAGLISGANVLTF. DNA of the CDR3: TGTGCCAGCAGCTTAGGACTAGCGGGTTTGATCTCTGGGGCCAACGTCCTGACTTTC. The full variable domain, with the rest looked up from reference TRBV7-9 and TRBJ2-6, is DTGVSQNPRHKITKRGQNVTFRCDPISEHNRLYWYRQTLGQGPEFLTYFQNEAQLEKSRLLSDRFSAERPKGSFSTLEIQRTEQGDSAMYLCASSLGLAGLISGANVLTFGAGSRLTVL.

The CDR3 reads CASSPQTPGLAGLPNTGELFF. The CDR3, as DNA: TGTGCCAGCAGCCCCCAAACCCCGGGACTAGCGGGGCTACCGAACACCGGGGAGCTGTTTTTT. The V and J genes are TRBV6-6 and TRBJ2-2; 13 nucleotides match TRBD2. The length of the CDR3 is 21 residues. V trimming: 6 bases; J trimming: 0 bases; junction bases outside the gene matches: 16. Germline lookup yields CDR1 MNHNY and CDR2 SVGAGI (reference sequence).

The chain uses TRBV5-1 and TRBJ1-4; D remains ambiguous. The CDR3 sequence is 15 residues long. The V gene lost 1 base and the J gene lost 7 bases, with 14 bases spanning the gap. In germline, CDR1 is SGHRS, CDR2 YFSETQ. For the CDR3, the DNA is TGCGCCAGCAGCTTGTCTAGAAGGGCGGGTGAAAAACTGTTTTTT. Its translation is CASSLSRRAGEKLFF.